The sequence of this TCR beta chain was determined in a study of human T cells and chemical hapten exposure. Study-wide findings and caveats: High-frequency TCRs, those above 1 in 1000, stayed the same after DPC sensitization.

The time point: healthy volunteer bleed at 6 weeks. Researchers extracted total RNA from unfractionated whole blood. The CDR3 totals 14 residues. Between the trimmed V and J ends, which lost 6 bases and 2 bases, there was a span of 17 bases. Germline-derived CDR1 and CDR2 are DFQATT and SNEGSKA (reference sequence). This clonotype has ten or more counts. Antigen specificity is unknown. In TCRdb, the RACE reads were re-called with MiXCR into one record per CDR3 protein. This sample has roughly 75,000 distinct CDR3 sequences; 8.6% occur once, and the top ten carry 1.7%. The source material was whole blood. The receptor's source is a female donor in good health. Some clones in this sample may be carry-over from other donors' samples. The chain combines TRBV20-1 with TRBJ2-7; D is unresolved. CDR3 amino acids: CSAKRFGATYEQYF. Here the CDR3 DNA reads TGCAGTGCCAAAAGATTTGGAGCGACCTACGAGCAGTACTTC.